Listed below are T cell receptor beta chains from one sample, sequenced in a study of T cell responses to AZD1222 COVID-19 vaccine. TCRdb's table, derived via immunoSEQ multiplex PCR, lists solely in-frame clones and lacks some. The sample consists of roughly 30,000 clones, over 75% of them appearing once. The sample here was peripheral blood, taken on day 0 of AZD1222 vaccination. The receptors here all came from an adult in good health. Both conserved end residues are part of each CDR3. Each record gives: clone size, CDR3 length, J gene, V gene, D gene, CDR3 protein, CDR3 DNA. A D gene is named only where the DNA matches it firmly. Size is stated for part of the rows, as once, few or many counts, or as a class when the clone is expanded.

>.|11|TRBJ1-1|TRBV27|.
CASTGWKEAFF
TGTGCCAGCACTGGGTGGAAAGAAGCTTTCTTT
>once|15|TRBJ2-7|TRBV27|TRBD2
CASIGASGRWDEQYF
TGTGCCAGCATAGGGGCTAGCGGGCGGTGGGACGAGCAGTACTTC
>.|12|TRBJ2-4|TRBV24-1|.
CATSVPRDGEYF
TGTGCCACCAGTGTTCCCCGGGACGGCGAGTACTTC
>.|12|TRBJ2-2|TRBV7-9|.
CASSLHTGELFF
TGTGCCAGCAGCTTACATACCGGGGAGCTGTTTTTT
>.|16|TRBJ1-3|TRBV19|.
CASRSAGEIPGNTIYF
TGTGCCAGTAGGTCCGCAGGGGAGATTCCTGGAAACACCATATATTTT
>.|15|TRBJ1-6|TRBV7-9|TRBD1
CASSSSRTGGSPLHF
TGTGCCAGCAGCTCTTCGCGGACAGGTGGATCACCCCTCCACTTT
>.|14|TRBJ1-6|TRBV18|.
CASSPRGGNSPLHF
TGTGCCAGCTCACCGAGAGGCGGGAATTCACCCCTCCACTTT
>.|14|TRBJ2-7|TRBV28|TRBD2
CASSFSGGAYEQYF
TGTGCCAGCAGTTTTAGCGGGGGGGCCTACGAGCAGTACTTC
>.|15|TRBJ1-6|TRBV19|.
CASKEGSSYNSPLHF
TGTGCCAGTAAGGAGGGAAGCTCCTATAATTCACCCCTCCACTTT
>.|18|TRBJ1-1|TRBV7-3|TRBD1
CASSLMGQGGVIGTEAFF
TGTGCCAGCAGCTTAATGGGACAGGGAGGGGTTATAGGAACTGAAGCTTTCTTT
>few|15|TRBJ2-3|TRBV9|.
CASSVAGSFTDTQYF
TGTGCCAGCAGCGTAGCGGGTAGCTTCACAGATACGCAGTATTTT
>.|15|TRBJ1-1|TRBV9|.
CASSVGPTGATEAFF
TGTGCCAGCAGCGTCGGTCCCACGGGGGCGACTGAAGCTTTCTTT
>.|14|TRBJ2-3|TRBV5-1|.
CASSLAGSTDTQYF
TGCGCCAGCAGCTTGGCGGGAAGCACAGATACGCAGTATTTT
>.|14|TRBJ1-1|TRBV11-1|.
CASSQQGQNTEAFF
TGTGCCAGCAGCCAACAGGGCCAGAACACTGAAGCTTTCTTT
>.|16|TRBJ1-6|TRBV11-2|TRBD1
CASSLVGGTANSPLHF
TGTGCCAGCAGCTTAGTAGGCGGGACAGCCAATTCACCCCTCCACTTT
>.|14|TRBJ2-5|TRBV29-1|.
CSVVQTQGGETQYF
TGCAGCGTTGTCCAGACACAGGGTGGGGAGACCCAGTACTTC
>few|15|TRBJ1-2|TRBV3-1/TRBV3-2|.
CASSQTTTDNYGYTF
TGTGCCAGCAGCCAAACGACGACAGACAACTATGGCTACACCTTC
>.|17|TRBJ2-1|TRBV10-3|TRBD2
CAISAQGLAGGPDEQFF
TGTGCCATCAGTGCCCAAGGACTAGCGGGGGGGCCGGATGAGCAGTTCTTC